This TCR beta chain stems from a study of CD8 T cells in Susac syndrome. Study in general: More than 5 sequenced Susac syndrome patients had clinically active disease, while eight were in remission. Patients with Susac syndrome were therapy-naive, taking corticosteroids, with some also receiving intravenous immunoglobulin, or taking intravenous immunoglobulin alone at the time their blood was drawn.

Sequencing of TCR beta was carried out in blood CD8+ and CD4+ T cells. Reverse transcription used about 0.45 to 1 ug RNA and random hexamers. Amplification of TCR beta CDR3 was carried out by immunoSEQ multiplex PCR, which covered 54 Vbeta and 13 Jbeta segments. TCRdb independently ran MiXCR on the immunoSEQ multiplex PCR reads; one entry per CDR3 protein. The table lists 140,000 or so distinct CDR3 sequences, approximately 94% of them singletons. This CDR3 region has 16 residues. Germline lookup yields CDR1 SQVTM and CDR2 ANQGSEA. With 4 bases clipped from V and 2 bases from J, the junction kept 9 bases outside the gene matches.

This clonotype was obtained from a human donor with Susac syndrome. V usage is TRBV29-1 and J usage is TRBJ2-3, with 10 bases fitting TRBD1. Sequenced sample: CD4+ T cells from PBMCs. Written as DNA, the CDR3 is TGCAGCGTTGGTAGAGGACAGGGGGACCTCACAGATACGCAGTATTTT. This encodes CSVGRGQGDLTDTQYF.